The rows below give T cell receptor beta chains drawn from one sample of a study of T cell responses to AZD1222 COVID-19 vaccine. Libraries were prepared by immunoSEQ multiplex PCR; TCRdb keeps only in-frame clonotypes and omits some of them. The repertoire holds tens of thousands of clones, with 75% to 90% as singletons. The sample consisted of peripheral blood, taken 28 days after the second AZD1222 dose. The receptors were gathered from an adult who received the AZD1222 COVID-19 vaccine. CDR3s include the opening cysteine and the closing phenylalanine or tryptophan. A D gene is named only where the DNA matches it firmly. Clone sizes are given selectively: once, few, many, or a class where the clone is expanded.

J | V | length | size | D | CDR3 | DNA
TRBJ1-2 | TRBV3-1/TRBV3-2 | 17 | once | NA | CASSYQIGYDSSYGYTF | TGTGCCAGCAGCTACCAAATAGGATACGACTCCTCCTATGGCTACACCTTC
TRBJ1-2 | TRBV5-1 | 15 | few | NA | CASSFRGVEGDGYTF | TGCGCCAGCAGCTTCCGAGGTGTTGAGGGAGATGGCTACACCTTC
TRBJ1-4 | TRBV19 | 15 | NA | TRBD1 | CASSADSNRGEKLFF | TGTGCCAGTAGTGCAGACAGTAACAGGGGCGAAAAACTGTTTTTT
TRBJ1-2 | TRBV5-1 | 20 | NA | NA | CASSSRPSSAAGVGGYGYTF | TGCGCCAGCAGCTCGCGACCATCTTCTGCGGCGGGGGTAGGAGGCTATGGCTACACCTTC
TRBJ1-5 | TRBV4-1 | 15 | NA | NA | CASSQRGLSNQPQHF | TGCGCCAGCAGCCAACGGGGATTGAGCAATCAGCCCCAGCATTTT
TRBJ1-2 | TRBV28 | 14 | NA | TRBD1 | CASRVVGQVYGYTF | TGTGCCAGCAGGGTAGTGGGACAGGTCTATGGCTACACCTTC
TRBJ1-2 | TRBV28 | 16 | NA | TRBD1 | CASSTHSGEGAYGYTF | TGTGCCAGCAGCACGCACTCAGGGGAGGGGGCCTATGGCTACACCTTC
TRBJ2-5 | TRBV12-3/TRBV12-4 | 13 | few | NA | CASSLRGEETQYF | TGTGCCAGCAGTTTACGTGGGGAGGAGACCCAGTACTTC
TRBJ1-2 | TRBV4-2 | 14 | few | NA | CASSREGTRDGYTF | TGTGCCAGCAGCCGCGAAGGGACCCGTGATGGCTACACCTTC
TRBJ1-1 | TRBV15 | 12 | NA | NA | CATRGDIPTAFF | TGTGCCACCAGAGGCGACATCCCAACGGCTTTCTTT
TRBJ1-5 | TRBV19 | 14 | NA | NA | CASSIRGGHQPQHF | TGTGCCAGTAGTATACGGGGGGGTCATCAGCCCCAGCATTTT
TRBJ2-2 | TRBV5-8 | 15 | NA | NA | CASSLDSTNTGELFF | TGTGCCAGCAGCTTGGACTCAACGAACACCGGGGAGCTGTTTTTT
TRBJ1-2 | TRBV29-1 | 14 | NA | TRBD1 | CSVQPGQGPYGYTF | TGCAGCGTACAACCGGGACAGGGCCCATATGGCTACACCTTC
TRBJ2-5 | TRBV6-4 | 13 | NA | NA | CASSESGFETQYF | TGTGCCAGCAGTGAATCAGGGTTTGAGACCCAGTACTTC
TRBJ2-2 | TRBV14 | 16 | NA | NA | CASSRLTFLQTGELFF | TGTGCCAGCAGTCGGTTGACATTCCTCCAAACAGGGGAGCTGTTTTTT
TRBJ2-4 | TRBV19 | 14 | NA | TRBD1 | CASSTQGAGNIQYF | TGTGCCAGTAGTACCCAGGGGGCTGGAAACATTCAGTACTTC
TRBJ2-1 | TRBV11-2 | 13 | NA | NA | CASSLNRYNEQFF | TGTGCCAGCAGCTTAAACAGGTACAATGAGCAGTTCTTC
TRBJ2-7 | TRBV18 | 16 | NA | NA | CASSPRSSGRPSEQYF | TGTGCCAGCTCACCGAGGTCGTCAGGGAGACCTTCCGAGCAGTACTTC